This TCR beta chain comes out of a study of blood T cell repertoires in COVID-19. The table came from immunoSEQ multiplex PCR; TCRdb's copy has only in-frame clones and leaves some out. The sample carries about 14,000 clones, roughly 73% recorded once. Germline CDR1 and CDR2: SGDLS and YYNGEE. The CDR3 spans 15 residues. V lost 3 bases to trimming and J lost 6 bases, with 13 bases between them. The chain carries TRBV9 and TRBJ2-6; the D is unclear. The receptor was isolated from an older man with acute or convalescent COVID-19. The sequencing sample was made of peripheral blood. The DNA of the CDR3 is TGTGCCAGCAGCGCCTCCCCACTGGTGGCCAACGTCCTGACTTTC. It is translated as CASSASPLVANVLTF.